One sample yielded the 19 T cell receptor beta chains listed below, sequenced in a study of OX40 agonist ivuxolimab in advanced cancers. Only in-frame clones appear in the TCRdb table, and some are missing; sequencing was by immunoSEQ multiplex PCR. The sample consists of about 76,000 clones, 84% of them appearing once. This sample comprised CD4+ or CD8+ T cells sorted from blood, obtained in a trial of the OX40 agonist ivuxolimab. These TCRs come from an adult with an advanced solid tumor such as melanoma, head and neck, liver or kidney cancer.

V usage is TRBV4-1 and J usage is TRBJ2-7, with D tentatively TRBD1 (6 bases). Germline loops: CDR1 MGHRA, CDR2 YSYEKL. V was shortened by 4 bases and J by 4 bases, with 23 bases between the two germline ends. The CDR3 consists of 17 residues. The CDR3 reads CASSRLPGTRGGYEQYF. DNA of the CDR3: TGCGCCAGCAGCCGACTCCCCGGGACGAGAGGGGGATACGAGCAGTACTTC.

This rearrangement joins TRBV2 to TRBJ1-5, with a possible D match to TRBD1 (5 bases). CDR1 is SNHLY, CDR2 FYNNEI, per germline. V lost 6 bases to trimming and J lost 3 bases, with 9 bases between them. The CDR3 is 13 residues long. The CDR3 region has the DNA TGTGCCAGCAGAAGGGACTCCAATCAGCCCCAGCATTTT. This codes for CASRRDSNQPQHF.

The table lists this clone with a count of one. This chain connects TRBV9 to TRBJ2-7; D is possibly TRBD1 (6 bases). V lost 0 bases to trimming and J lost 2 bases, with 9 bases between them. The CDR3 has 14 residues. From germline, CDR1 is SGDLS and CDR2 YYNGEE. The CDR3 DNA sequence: TGTGCCAGCAGCGTAGGGACAGAGCCCTACGAGCAGTACTTC. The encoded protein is CASSVGTEPYEQYF. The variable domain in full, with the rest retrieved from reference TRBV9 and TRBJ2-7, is DSGVTQTPKHLITATGQRVTLRCSPRSGDLSVYWYQQSLDQGLQFLIQYYNGEERAKGNILERFSAQQFPDLHSELNLSSLELGDSALYFCASSVGTEPYEQYFGPGTRLTVT.

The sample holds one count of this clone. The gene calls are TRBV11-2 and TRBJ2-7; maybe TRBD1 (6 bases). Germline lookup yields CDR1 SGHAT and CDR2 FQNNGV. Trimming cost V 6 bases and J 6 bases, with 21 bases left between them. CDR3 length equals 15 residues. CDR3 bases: TGTGCCAGCAGGCCTGGACAGACGTTACAGTTCGAGCAGTACTTC. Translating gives CASRPGQTLQFEQYF.

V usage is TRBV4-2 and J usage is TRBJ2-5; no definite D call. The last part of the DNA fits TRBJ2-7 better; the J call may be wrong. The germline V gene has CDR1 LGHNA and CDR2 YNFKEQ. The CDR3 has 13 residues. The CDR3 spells CASSHGFSYEQYF. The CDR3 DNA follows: TGTGCCAGCAGCCATGGGTTCTCCTACGAGCAGTACTTC.

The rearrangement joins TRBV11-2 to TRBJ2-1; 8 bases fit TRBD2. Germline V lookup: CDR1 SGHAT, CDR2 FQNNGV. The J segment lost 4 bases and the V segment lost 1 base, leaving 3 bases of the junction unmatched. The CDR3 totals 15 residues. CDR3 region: CASSLVAGRYNEQFF. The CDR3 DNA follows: TGTGCCAGCAGCTTAGTAGCGGGGCGATACAATGAGCAGTTCTTC.

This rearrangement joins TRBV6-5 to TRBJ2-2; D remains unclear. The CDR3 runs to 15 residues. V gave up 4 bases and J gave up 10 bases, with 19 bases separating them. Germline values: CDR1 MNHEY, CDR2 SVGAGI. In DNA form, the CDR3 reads TGTGCCAGCAGTTCCCTGGGCCGGGCGTTCGTGGAGCTGTTTTTT. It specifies CASSSLGRAFVELFF.

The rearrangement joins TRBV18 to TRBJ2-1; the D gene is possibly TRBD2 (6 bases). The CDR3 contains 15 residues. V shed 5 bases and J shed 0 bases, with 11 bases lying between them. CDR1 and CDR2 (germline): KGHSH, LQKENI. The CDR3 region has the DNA TGTGCCAGCTCATCGGCCGGGAGCTCCTACAATGAGCAGTTCTTC. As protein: CASSSAGSSYNEQFF.

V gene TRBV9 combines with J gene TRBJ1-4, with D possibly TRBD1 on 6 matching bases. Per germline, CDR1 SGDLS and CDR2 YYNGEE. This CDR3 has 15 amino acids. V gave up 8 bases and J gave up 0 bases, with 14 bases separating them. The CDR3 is CASSRQAATNEKLFF. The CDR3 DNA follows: TGTGCCAGTAGCAGACAGGCAGCAACTAATGAAAAACTGTTTTTT.

CDR3 sequence: CASSSGTLQETQYF. As DNA, the CDR3 is TGTGCCAGCAGTTCCGGGACCTTACAAGAGACCCAGTACTTC. This sequence joins TRBV2 and TRBJ2-5; the D call may be TRBD1 or TRBD2 (5 bases each). CDR1 and CDR2 from the germline V gene are SNHLY and FYNNEI. There are 14 residues in the CDR3. V was shortened by 5 bases and J by 2 bases, with 12 bases between the two germline ends. Using reference TRBV2 and TRBJ2-5 for the parts outside the CDR3, the full variable domain is EPEVTQTPSHQVTQMGQEVILRCVPISNHLYFYWYRQILGQKVEFLVSFYNNEISEKSEIFDDQFSVERPDGSNFTLKIRSTKLEDSAMYFCASSSGTLQETQYFGPGTRLLVL.

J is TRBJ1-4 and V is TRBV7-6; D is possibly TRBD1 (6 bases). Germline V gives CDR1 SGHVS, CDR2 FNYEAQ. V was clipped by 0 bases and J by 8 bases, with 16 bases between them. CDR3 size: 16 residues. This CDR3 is CASSLAGFGGAEKLFF. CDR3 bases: TGTGCCAGCAGCTTAGCGGGCTTTGGGGGCGCCGAAAAACTGTTTTTT.

Here the CDR3 reads CASSLATGDPTYNEQFF. The CDR3 DNA is TGTGCCAGCAGCTTAGCCACGGGAGACCCCACTTACAATGAGCAGTTCTTC. The chain joins TRBV7-6 to TRBJ2-1, with D perhaps matching TRBD2 (6 bases). The length of the CDR3 is 17 residues. The germline V and J ends were trimmed by 0 bases and 4 bases, with 16 bases remaining between them. The V gene's germline CDR1 is SGHVS and CDR2 FNYEAQ.

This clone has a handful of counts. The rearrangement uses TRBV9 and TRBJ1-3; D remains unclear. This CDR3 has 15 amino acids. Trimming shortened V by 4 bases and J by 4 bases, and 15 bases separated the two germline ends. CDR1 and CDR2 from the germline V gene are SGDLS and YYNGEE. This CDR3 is CASSPRVGSGNTIYF. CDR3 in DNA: TGTGCCAGCAGCCCCCGTGTCGGATCCGGAAACACCATATATTTT.

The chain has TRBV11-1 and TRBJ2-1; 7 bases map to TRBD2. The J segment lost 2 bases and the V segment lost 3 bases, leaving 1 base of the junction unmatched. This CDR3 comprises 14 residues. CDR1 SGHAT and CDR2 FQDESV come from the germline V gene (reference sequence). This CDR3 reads CASSLGLTYNEQFF. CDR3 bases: TGTGCCAGCAGCTTGGGACTAACCTACAATGAGCAGTTCTTC.

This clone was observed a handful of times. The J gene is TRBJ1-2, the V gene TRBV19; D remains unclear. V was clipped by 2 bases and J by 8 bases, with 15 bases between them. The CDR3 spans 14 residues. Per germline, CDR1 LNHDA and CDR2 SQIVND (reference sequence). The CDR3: CASSISATAGGYTF. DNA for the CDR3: TGTGCCAGTAGTATAAGCGCCACAGCGGGAGGCTACACCTTC.

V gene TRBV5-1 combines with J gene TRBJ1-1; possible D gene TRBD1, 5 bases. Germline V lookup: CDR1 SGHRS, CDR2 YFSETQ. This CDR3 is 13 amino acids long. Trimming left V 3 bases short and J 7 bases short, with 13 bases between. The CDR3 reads CASSWGNRGEAFF. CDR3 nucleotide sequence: TGCGCCAGCAGCTGGGGGAATAGGGGTGAAGCTTTCTTT. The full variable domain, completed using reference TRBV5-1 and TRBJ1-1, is KAGVTQTPRYLIKTRGQQVTLSCSPISGHRSVSWYQQTPGQGLQFLFEYFSETQRNKGNFPGRFSGRQFSNSRSEMNVSTLELGDSALYLCASSWGNRGEAFFGQGTRLTVV.

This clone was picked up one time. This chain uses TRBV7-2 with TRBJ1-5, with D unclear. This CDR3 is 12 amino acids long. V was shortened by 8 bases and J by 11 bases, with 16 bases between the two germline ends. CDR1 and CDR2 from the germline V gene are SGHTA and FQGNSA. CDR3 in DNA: TGTGCCAGCGGAGAAAGGCTCGAAGCCCAGCATTTT. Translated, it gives CASGERLEAQHF.

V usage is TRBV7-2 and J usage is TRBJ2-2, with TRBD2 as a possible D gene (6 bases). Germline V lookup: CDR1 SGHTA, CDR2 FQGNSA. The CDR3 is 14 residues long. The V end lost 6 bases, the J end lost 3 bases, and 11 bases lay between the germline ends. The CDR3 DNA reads TGTGCCAGCAGAGATGGGACTTACACCGGGGAGCTGTTTTTT. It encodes CASRDGTYTGELFF.

CDR3: CASSQDQRETQYF. As DNA, the CDR3 is TGCGCCAGCAGCCAAGACCAGCGAGAGACCCAGTACTTC. The chain links TRBV4-1 to TRBJ2-5; D is ambiguous. The CDR3 covers 13 residues. V lost 0 bases and J lost 4, with 6 bases in between. Germline CDR1 MGHRA, CDR2 YSYEKL.